This T cell receptor (beta chain) was recovered during a study of cytomegalovirus exposure and HLA in healthy donors. 13 Jbeta primers and 60 Vbeta primers were used for the PCR. Only in-frame clones appear in the TCRdb table, and some are missing; sequencing was by immunoSEQ multiplex PCR. The profile shows about 80,000 clones, about 68% of them singletons. Study conclusions and caveats: A missense DCLRE1C variant was associated with V- and J-gene trimming of TCR beta chains in a later analysis, and an independent cohort replicated the association.

Remarks on this clone: What it binds is not known.

CDR1 SGHAT and CDR2 FQNNGV come from the germline V gene. There are 14 residues in the CDR3. V shed 5 bases and J 8 bases; nucleotides not matched to a gene: 6. J is TRBJ1-4 and V is TRBV11-2; 9 nucleotides line up with TRBD1. Specimen: PBMCs. This sequence was found in a woman aged 45-65 years in good health and CMV-seropositive. The CDR3, as DNA: TGTGCCAGCAGCGCCCGGACAGGGGTGGAAAAACTGTTTTTT. Protein sequence: CASSARTGVEKLFF.